This passage covers 29 T cell receptor beta chains from one sample sequenced in a study of CD8 T cells in Susac syndrome. Random hexamers served to reverse transcribe roughly 0.45 to 1 ug RNA. A single record per CDR3 protein comes from TCRdb applying MiXCR to the immunoSEQ multiplex PCR reads. Altogether tens of thousands of distinct CDR3 sequences are present, around 94% being singletons, with the ten largest covering roughly 0.27%. The sequenced material came from CD8+ T cells from PBMCs. These receptor sequences come from a human donor in good health.

CDR3 in amino acids: CSARKDYEQYF. The CDR3 region has the DNA TGCAGTGCACGAAAGGACTACGAGCAGTACTTC. The rearrangement uses TRBV20-1 and TRBJ2-7; D is unclear. Per germline, CDR1 DFQATT and CDR2 SNEGSKA (reference sequence). Trimming shortened V by 6 bases and J by 3 bases, and 9 bases separated the two germline ends. The CDR3 totals 11 residues.

The J gene is TRBJ1-1, the V gene TRBV4-1, with D unresolved. V was clipped by 0 bases and J by 0 bases, with 8 bases between them. There are 15 residues in the CDR3. Germline V gene lookup returns CDR1 MGHRA and CDR2 YSYEKL. The CDR3 region has the DNA TGCGCCAGCAGCCAAGATCGGGCCGTGAACACTGAAGCTTTCTTT. Protein: CASSQDRAVNTEAFF.

The rearrangement joins TRBV4-3 to TRBJ1-2; 8 bases fit TRBD1. The ends lost 0 bases at V and 0 bases at J; junction bases unmatched: 6. The CDR3 has 17 residues. CDR1 LGHNA and CDR2 YSLEER come from the germline V gene. The CDR3 DNA sequence: TGCGCCAGCAGCCAAGACATAGGGACAGGAGCTAACTATGGCTACACCTTC. Protein sequence: CASSQDIGTGANYGYTF.

V and J are TRBV19 and TRBJ1-1; a weak D match, TRBD1 (5 bases). From germline, CDR1 is LNHDA and CDR2 SQIVND (reference sequence). The CDR3 length is 15 residues. V lost 4 bases and J 4 bases, leaving 16 bases between the germline ends. The CDR3 protein is CASSTAGLRGTEAFF. The CDR3, as DNA: TGTGCCAGTAGTACGGCGGGGCTACGGGGCACTGAAGCTTTCTTT.

This chain joins TRBV6-2 or TRBV6-3 and TRBJ2-1; weak D call: TRBD1 (6 bases). Germline CDR1 reads MNHEY; CDR2 reads SVGEGT. V dropped 2 bases and J dropped 4 bases, with 12 bases sitting between them. CDR3 size: 15 residues. CDR3 amino acids: CASSYESGDYNEQFF. Written as DNA, the CDR3 is TGTGCCAGCAGTTACGAATCAGGGGATTACAATGAGCAGTTCTTC.

This sequence joins TRBV11-3 and TRBJ2-3; 10 nucleotides agree with TRBD2. Looked up from germline, CDR1 is SGHNT and CDR2 is YENEEA. Unmatched junction bases numbered 3, after V lost 1 base and J lost 2 bases. This CDR3 contains 16 residues. The CDR3 loop reads CASSLGTSGDTDTQYF. CDR3 nucleotide sequence: TGTGCCAGCAGCTTAGGTACTAGCGGGGACACAGATACGCAGTATTTT.

Remarks on this clonotype: An end of the junction does not agree with germline; a read error may underlie this. The chain combines TRBV5-5 with TRBJ2-2; D is unclear. This CDR3 has 12 residues. Looked up from germline, CDR1 is SGHKS and CDR2 is YYEKEE (reference sequence). The CDR3 region has the DNA TGTGCCGGCAGCTTGGATTCCGGGGAGCTGTTTTTT. This codes for CAGSLDSGELFF.

V and J are TRBV6-2 or TRBV6-3 and TRBJ2-7, with no clear D. Germline V gives CDR1 MNHEY, CDR2 SVGEGT. V was cut by 6 bases and J by 11 bases, with 17 bases left in between. CDR3 size: 12 residues. CDR3 coding DNA: TGTGCCAGCAGCTATCCGGCCGTTTTGAAGTACTTC. Translated: CASSYPAVLKYF.

The chain has TRBV6-1 and TRBJ2-7, with D perhaps TRBD2 (6 bases). This CDR3 spans 14 amino acids. Germline CDR1 is MNHNS and CDR2 is SASEGT. Trimming cost V 6 bases and J 6 bases, with 18 bases left between them. The CDR3 sequence is CASRSGGVASEQYF. The CDR3, as DNA: TGTGCCAGCAGGAGCGGAGGGGTCGCCTCCGAGCAGTACTTC.

The chain couples TRBV20-1 to TRBJ2-1, with 8 positions matching TRBD2. Germline loops: CDR1 DFQATT, CDR2 SNEGSKA (reference sequence). This CDR3 spans 18 amino acids. The junction had 15 bases not matched to a gene; V was cut back by 5 bases and J by 0 bases. CDR3 in DNA: TGCAGTGCTTCTAATAGAGCGGGGGCCGATATCTCCTACAATGAGCAGTTCTTC. It translates to CSASNRAGADISYNEQFF.

V usage is TRBV20-1 and J usage is TRBJ2-3, with 8 bases fitting TRBD2. The germline V gene encodes CDR1 DFQATT and CDR2 SNEGSKA (reference sequence). The CDR3 has 17 residues. With V trimmed by 0 bases and J by 3 bases, 11 bases remained unmatched. The CDR3 DNA follows: TGCAGTGCTAGAGATCCCCGGGGGGGGCGAAGGACAGATACGCAGTATTTT. It specifies CSARDPRGGRRTDTQYF.

In its sample, this clonotype was seen once. V and J are TRBV12-3 or TRBV12-4 and TRBJ1-1; D unclear. This CDR3 is 12 amino acids long. The V end lost 2 bases, the J end lost 3 bases, and 4 bases lay between the germline ends. CDR3 sequence reads: CASSLSHTEAFF. CDR3 DNA sequence: TGTGCCAGCAGTTTAAGCCACACTGAAGCTTTCTTT.

The rearrangement uses TRBV12-3 or TRBV12-4 and TRBJ1-2; TRBD1 matches 9 bases. The CDR3 runs 15 residues. J was trimmed by 3 bases and V by 6 bases; bases with no gene match: 8. CDR3: CASSKIQGAYYGYTF. DNA of the CDR3: TGTGCCAGCAGCAAAATACAGGGGGCCTACTATGGCTACACCTTC.

This sequence joins TRBV12-3 or TRBV12-4 and TRBJ2-1, with 9 bases fitting TRBD2. Losses at the gene ends were 3 bases for V and 10 bases for J; bases not matched to a gene: 4. This CDR3 is 13 amino acids long. CDR3 nucleotide sequence: TGTGCCAGCAGTTTTGGACTAGCGAACGAGCAGTTCTTC. Translated: CASSFGLANEQFF.

This sequence joins TRBV7-9 and TRBJ2-1; D may be TRBD1 or TRBD2 (5 bases each). V lost 4 bases and J lost 6, with 19 bases in between. CDR3 length: 16 residues. Germline CDR1 and CDR2: SEHNR and FQNEAQ (reference sequence). CDR3 loop: CASSSGPPRFPNEQFF. DNA for the CDR3: TGTGCCAGCAGCTCGGGACCTCCAAGGTTTCCCAATGAGCAGTTCTTC.

The chain carries TRBV7-2 and TRBJ2-5; D may correspond to TRBD1 or TRBD2 (5 bases each). Germline V lookup: CDR1 SGHTA, CDR2 FQGNSA. The CDR3 spans 15 residues. The germline V and J ends were trimmed by 1 base and 7 bases, with 16 bases remaining between them. The CDR3 coding sequence is TGTGCCAGCAGCTTAGTTGGGACCCCCGGTCGGACCCAGTACTTC. Translating gives CASSLVGTPGRTQYF.

The chain has TRBV6-1 and TRBJ2-2, with 10 bases matching TRBD1. The germline CDR1 and CDR2 sequences are MNHNS and SASEGT. The CDR3 contains 15 residues. The V and J ends lost 4 bases and 3 bases, in that order; junction bases with no gene match: 2. The chain's CDR3 is CASSGTGGDTGELFF. The CDR3, as DNA: TGTGCCAGCAGTGGGACAGGGGGAGACACCGGGGAGCTGTTTTTT.

The rearrangement joins TRBV2 to TRBJ1-1, with a weak D call TRBD1 (5 bases). CDR3 length equals 13 residues. Trimming took 6 bases from V and 1 from J, leaving 9 bases between them. Germline V gene data show CDR1 as SNHLY and CDR2 as FYNNEI. This CDR3 reads CASSATENTEAFF. In DNA, the CDR3 is TGTGCCAGCAGCGCGACAGAGAACACTGAAGCTTTCTTT.

This clonotype was counted a single time. Written as DNA, the CDR3 is TGTGCCAGCAGCCCGCGGGGGTACAATGAGCAGTTCTTC. This translates into CASSPRGYNEQFF. This rearrangement joins TRBV6-2 or TRBV6-3 to TRBJ2-1; 7 bases are a match to TRBD2. The CDR3 is 13 amino acids. Germline V gene lookup returns CDR1 MNHEY and CDR2 SVGEGT. J gave up 4 bases and V 6 bases, and 3 bases lay outside the gene matches.

J is TRBJ2-5 and V is TRBV20-1; 9 positions match TRBD2. Germline V gene data show CDR1 as DFQATT and CDR2 as SNEGSKA (reference sequence). The ends lost 7 bases at V and 4 bases at J; junction bases unmatched: 13. CDR3 length: 15 residues. CDR3 nucleotide sequence: TGCAGTGGAGGCGAGGGCGGGGGGGCAGGAGAGACCCAGTACTTC. It is translated as CSGGEGGGAGETQYF.

This chain connects TRBV20-1 to TRBJ2-2; a possible D gene is TRBD1 (8 bases). Germline CDR1 DFQATT, CDR2 SNEGSKA (reference sequence). V was cut by 0 bases and J by 4 bases, with 21 bases left in between. The length of the CDR3 is 18 residues. This CDR3 reads CSARDFGQGGVSTGELFF. The CDR3, as DNA: TGCAGTGCTAGAGATTTTGGACAGGGAGGGGTGAGCACCGGGGAGCTGTTTTTT.

The chain uses TRBV29-1 and TRBJ2-1; D is perhaps TRBD2 (5 bases). Germline V gene data show CDR1 as SQVTM and CDR2 as ANQGSEA. The germline V and J ends were trimmed by 3 bases and 2 bases, with 14 bases remaining between them. The CDR3 runs to 15 residues. In DNA, the CDR3 is TGCAGCGTTGAGGAGGTGAAGAGCCCCTACAATGAGCAGTTCTTC. Protein: CSVEEVKSPYNEQFF.

V usage is TRBV6-1 and J usage is TRBJ2-1; TRBD2 aligns across 8 bases. The V and J ends lost 7 bases and 0 bases, in that order; junction bases with no gene match: 5. The length of the CDR3 is 15 residues. In germline, CDR1 is MNHNS, CDR2 SASEGT. CDR3 sequence: CASIGGAGSYNEQFF. The CDR3 DNA follows: TGTGCCAGCATCGGGGGGGCTGGCTCCTACAATGAGCAGTTCTTC.

This clonotype was observed once. V gene TRBV3-1 combines with J gene TRBJ2-5; TRBD1 agrees at 8 bases. Germline V lookup: CDR1 LGHDT, CDR2 YNNKEL (reference sequence). The V and J ends lost 3 bases and 7 bases, in that order; junction bases with no gene match: 4. This CDR3 is built from 13 residues. As DNA, the CDR3 is TGTGCCAGCAGCCAGGACAGGGACGGGACCCAGTACTTC. The encoded protein is CASSQDRDGTQYF.

This sequence joins TRBV14 and TRBJ2-3; TRBD2 is a possible D gene (6 bases). In germline, CDR1 is SGHDN, CDR2 FVKESK. The CDR3 has 14 residues. Trimming stripped 4 bases from V and 9 bases from J, with 17 bases between. DNA for the CDR3: TGTGCCAGCAGCCCTCGGGAGACCGCAGGGACGCAGTATTTT. It is translated as CASSPRETAGTQYF.

The V gene is TRBV5-4, the J gene TRBJ2-1; 7 nucleotides align to TRBD2. Per the germline V gene, CDR1 is SGHNT and CDR2 is YYREEE (reference sequence). The CDR3 has 11 amino acids. Trimming removed 6 bases from V and 9 bases from J; junction bases left unmatched: 3. CDR3: CASKLAIEQFF. For the CDR3, the DNA is TGTGCCAGCAAACTAGCGATTGAGCAGTTCTTC.

The chain is built from TRBV13 and TRBJ2-1; a possible D gene is TRBD1 (6 bases). CDR1 is PRHDT and CDR2 is FYEKMQ in the germline V gene (reference sequence). This CDR3 contains 13 residues. With 3 bases removed from V and 4 bases from J, the gap between germline ends came to 7 bases. The CDR3 region has the DNA TGTGCCAGCAGCTTGAGGGGGTACAATGAGCAGTTCTTC. Its protein product is CASSLRGYNEQFF.

This clonotype was found once. This sequence joins TRBV7-9 and TRBJ2-7; possible D gene TRBD2, 7 bases. The germline CDR1 and CDR2 sequences are SEHNR and FQNEAQ (reference sequence). V was cut by 3 bases and J by 2 bases, with 11 bases left in between. The length of the CDR3 is 14 residues. The CDR3 DNA sequence: TGTGCCAGCAGCTTGGAGGGGGGGCCCTACGAGCAGTACTTC. Translation gives CASSLEGGPYEQYF.

The chain combines TRBV5-8 with TRBJ1-5; tentative D call: TRBD1 (5 bases). This CDR3 has 15 amino acids. Trimming pared 2 bases from V and 7 bases from J, leaving 16 bases between. From germline, CDR1 is SGHTS and CDR2 YDEGEE. CDR3 sequence (DNA): TGTGCCAGCAGCTTTAAAGTTAGGGGAGGCCAGCCCCAGCATTTT. Translated: CASSFKVRGGQPQHF.